This T cell receptor (beta chain) was observed in a study of T cells after yellow fever vaccination. Study findings and constraints: The secondary response showed a weaker magnitude and a faster peak, day 5 versus 15. Of the clonotypes, a small share occurred in both CD4 and CD8 compartments.

The CDR3 contains 14 residues. The germline V gene encodes CDR1 SGHVS and CDR2 FQNEAQ. V was shortened by 5 bases and J by 5 bases, with 15 bases between the two germline ends. This clonotype was recorded a few times. The antigen remains unidentified. TCRdb called the 5' RACE reads again in MiXCR, with one record for every CDR3 protein. The table includes under 300,000 distinct CDR3 sequences, 6.9% detected once. The sample here was CD4+ T cells sorted from PBMCs, taken 15 days after the yellow fever booster vaccination. This rearrangement joins TRBV7-8 to TRBJ2-5; TRBD2 is a possible D gene (6 bases). The clonotype originates from a man aged 25-45 years who received the YFV17D yellow fever vaccine. CDR3 sequence reads: CASSRAGAGETQYF. Here the CDR3 DNA reads TGTGCCAGCAGCCGTGCTGGGGCGGGGGAGACCCAGTACTTC. Full variable domain (rest looked up from reference TRBV7-8 and TRBJ2-5): GAGVSQSPRYKVAKRGQDVALRCDPISGHVSLFWYQQALGQGPEFLTYFQNEAQLDKSGLPSDRFFAERPEGSVSTLKIQRTQQEDSAVYLCASSRAGAGETQYFGPGTRLLVL.